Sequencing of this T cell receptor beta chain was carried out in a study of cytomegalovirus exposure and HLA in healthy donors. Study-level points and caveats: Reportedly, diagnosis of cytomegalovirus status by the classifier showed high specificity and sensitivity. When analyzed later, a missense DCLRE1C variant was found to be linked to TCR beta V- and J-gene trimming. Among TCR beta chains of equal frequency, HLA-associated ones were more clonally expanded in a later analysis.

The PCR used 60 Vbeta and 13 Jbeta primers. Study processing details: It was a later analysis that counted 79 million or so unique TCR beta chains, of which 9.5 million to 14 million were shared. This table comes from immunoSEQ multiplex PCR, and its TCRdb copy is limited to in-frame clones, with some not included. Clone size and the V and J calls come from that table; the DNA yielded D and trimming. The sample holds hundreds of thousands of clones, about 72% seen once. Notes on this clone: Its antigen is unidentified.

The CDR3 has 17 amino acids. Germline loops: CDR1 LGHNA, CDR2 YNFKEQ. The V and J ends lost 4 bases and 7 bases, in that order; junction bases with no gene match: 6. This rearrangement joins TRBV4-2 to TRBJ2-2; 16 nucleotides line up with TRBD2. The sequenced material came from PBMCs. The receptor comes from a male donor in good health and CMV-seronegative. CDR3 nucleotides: TGTGCCAGCAGCCGTGAGGGACTAGCGGGAGGGGGCGGGGAGCTGTTTTTT. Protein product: CASSREGLAGGGGELFF.